This TCR beta chain was profiled in a study of human T cells and chemical hapten exposure. Background on the study: Throughout a study of approximately 25 weeks, patients underwent weekly scalp administration of diphenylcyclopropenone doses.

The CDR3 loop spans 16 amino acids. Trimming left V 6 bases short and J 1 base short, with 19 bases between. The germline CDR1 and CDR2 sequences are SNHLY and FYNNEI. This clonotype was counted ten times or more. The study's library attached unique molecular identifiers to single cDNA molecules. One entry per CDR3 protein, called by TCRdb with MiXCR from the RACE reads. Of around 380,000 distinct CDR3 sequences in the sample, 4.8% are singletons; the top ten hold under 3%. Time point meaning: patch test 1, 2 weeks after DPC sensitization. Treatment described: therapeutic diphenylcyclopropenone sensitization with weekly scalp DPC.

This TCR was recovered from a woman between 45 and 65 years old with alopecia areata. Some clones in this sample may be carry-over from other donors' samples. The rearrangement links TRBV2 to TRBJ2-7; D perhaps matches TRBD1 (5 bases). The sample consisted of whole blood, taken in connection with sensitization to the hapten diphenylcyclopropenone (DPC). The CDR3: CASRLNSRVGSYEQYF. The DNA of the CDR3 is TGTGCCAGCAGATTGAACTCCAGGGTGGGATCCTACGAGCAGTACTTC.